Included here is one TCR beta chain sequence, with context. Germline V CDR1 and CDR2: SGDLS, YYNGEE. With V trimmed by 3 bases and J by 3 bases, 7 bases remained unmatched. The CDR3 length is 15 residues. The source of the sample is a study of blood T cell repertoires in COVID-19. TCRdb keeps only in-frame clones here, not all; method: immunoSEQ multiplex PCR. This sample has approximately 290,000 clones, with roughly 90% found just once. The chain joins TRBV9 to TRBJ2-3; 7 nucleotides align to TRBD1. Source material: peripheral blood. The TCR comes from a man aged 18 to 29 with active or convalescent COVID-19. In DNA form, the CDR3 reads TGTGCCAGCAGCGGACAGGGTCTGGGGACAGATACGCAGTATTTT. It yields the protein CASSGQGLGTDTQYF.